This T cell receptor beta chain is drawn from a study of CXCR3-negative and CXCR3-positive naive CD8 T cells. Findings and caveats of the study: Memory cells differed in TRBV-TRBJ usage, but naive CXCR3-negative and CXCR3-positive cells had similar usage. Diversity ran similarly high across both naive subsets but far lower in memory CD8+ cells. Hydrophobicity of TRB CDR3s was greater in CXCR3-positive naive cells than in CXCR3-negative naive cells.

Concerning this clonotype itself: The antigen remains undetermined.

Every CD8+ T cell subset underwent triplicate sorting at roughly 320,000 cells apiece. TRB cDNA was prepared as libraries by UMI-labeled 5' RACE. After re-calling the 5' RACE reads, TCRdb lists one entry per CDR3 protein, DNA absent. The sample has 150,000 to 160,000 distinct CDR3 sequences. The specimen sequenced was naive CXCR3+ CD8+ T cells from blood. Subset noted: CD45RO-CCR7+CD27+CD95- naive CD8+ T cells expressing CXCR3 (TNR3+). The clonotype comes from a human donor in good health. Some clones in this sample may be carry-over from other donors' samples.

CDR3 region: CASSFGDNEQFF. This chain connects TRBV28 to TRBJ2-1. Germline CDR1 and CDR2: MDHEN and SYDVKM. This CDR3 is built from 12 residues.